The 7 T cell receptor beta chains presented below share a single source sample, sequenced in a study of identifying expanded T cells in peripheral blood. The protocol was immunoSEQ multiplex PCR, while the TCRdb copy is restricted to in-frame clones and leaves out a portion. The sample shows 100,000 or so clones, 87% of them seen only once. Sequencing was done on a sample of blood. These TCRs come from a person between 18 and 70 years old in good health.

This chain connects TRBV7-9 to TRBJ2-3; 8 positions agree with TRBD2. The trim removed 6 bases at V and 1 base at J, leaving 6 bases unmatched. The length of the CDR3 is 15 residues. The germline V gene encodes CDR1 SEHNR and CDR2 FQNEAQ (reference sequence). The CDR3 DNA reads as TGTGCCAGCAGTTTTAGCGGGGAAGGCACAGATACGCAGTATTTT. It codes for CASSFSGEGTDTQYF.

V and J are TRBV6-6 and TRBJ2-1; maybe TRBD2 (5 bases). The V end lost 7 bases, the J end lost 6 bases, and 19 bases lay between the germline ends. This CDR3 has 15 residues. Germline lookup yields CDR1 MNHNY and CDR2 SVGAGI (reference sequence). The CDR3 DNA reads TGTGCCAGCACCTCAACGGGGTGGGCCCGCAATGAGCAGTTCTTC. Translating it yields CASTSTGWARNEQFF.

The rearrangement links TRBV6-5 to TRBJ2-4; D possibly uses TRBD1 or TRBD2 (6 bases each). The V end lost 4 bases, the J end lost 0 bases, and 10 bases lay between the germline ends. The germline V gene encodes CDR1 MNHEY and CDR2 SVGAGI. This CDR3 has 15 residues. CDR3 DNA: TGTGCCAGCAGTTGGGGGGCACTAGCCAAAAACATTCAGTACTTC. Protein sequence: CASSWGALAKNIQYF.

The gene calls are TRBV5-1 and TRBJ2-3, with 8 bases aligning to TRBD1. Trimming cost V 4 bases and J 0 bases; bases outside gene matches: 7. Germline lookup yields CDR1 SGHRS and CDR2 YFSETQ. The CDR3 runs to 16 residues. CDR3 protein: CASSPSGQGSTDTQYF. The DNA of the CDR3 is TGCGCCAGCAGCCCCTCTGGACAGGGAAGCACAGATACGCAGTATTTT.

V gene TRBV28 combines with J gene TRBJ1-5; TRBD1 matches 7 bases. The CDR3 length is 15 residues. V trimming: 6 bases; J trimming: 1 base; junction bases outside the gene matches: 6. The germline V gene has CDR1 MDHEN and CDR2 SYDVKM. CDR3 loop: CASSRPGGSNQPQHF. CDR3 coding DNA: TGTGCCAGCAGCCGACCAGGGGGGAGCAATCAGCCCCAGCATTTT.

This chain uses TRBV6-5 with TRBJ2-4; a possible D gene is TRBD1 (6 bases). The V gene's germline CDR1 is MNHEY and CDR2 SVGAGI. The V and J ends lost 2 bases and 5 bases respectively, with 13 bases between them. The CDR3 runs 15 residues. CDR3 region: CASSYGTGTENIQYF. The CDR3 DNA reads TGTGCCAGCAGTTACGGAACAGGGACGGAAAACATTCAGTACTTC.

On this clone: This CDR3 is also generated by other DNA sequences in the sample. The J gene is TRBJ2-5, the V gene TRBV28; 15 bases map to TRBD2. V gave up 3 bases and J gave up 1 base; unmatched junction bases: 0. This CDR3 region has 16 residues. Per the germline V gene, CDR1 is MDHEN and CDR2 is SYDVKM. The CDR3 sequence: CASSLGLAGGQETQYF. CDR3 sequence (DNA): TGTGCCAGCAGTTTGGGACTAGCGGGGGGCCAAGAGACCCAGTACTTC.